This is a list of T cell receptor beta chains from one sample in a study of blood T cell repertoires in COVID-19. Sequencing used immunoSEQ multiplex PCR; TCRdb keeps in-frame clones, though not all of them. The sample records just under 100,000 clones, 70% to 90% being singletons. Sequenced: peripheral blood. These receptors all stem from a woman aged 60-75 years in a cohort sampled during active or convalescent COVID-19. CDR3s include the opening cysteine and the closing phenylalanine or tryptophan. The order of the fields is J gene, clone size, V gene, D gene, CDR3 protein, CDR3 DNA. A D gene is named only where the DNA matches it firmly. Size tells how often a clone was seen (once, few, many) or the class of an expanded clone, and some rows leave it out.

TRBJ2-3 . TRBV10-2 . CASSPSGRSDTQYF TGCGCCAGCAGTCCCAGCGGGCGCTCAGATACGCAGTATTTT
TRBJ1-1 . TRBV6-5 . CASSYQLPSTEAFF TGTGCCAGCAGTTACCAGTTACCGTCGACTGAAGCTTTCTTT
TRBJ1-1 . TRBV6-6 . CASSRDLMNTEAFF TGTGCCAGCAGCCGAGACTTAATGAACACTGAAGCTTTCTTT
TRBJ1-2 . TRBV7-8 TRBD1 CASSLGDRDRGYTF TGTGCCAGCAGCTTAGGCGACAGGGATCGCGGCTACACCTTC
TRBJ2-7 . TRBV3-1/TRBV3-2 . CASSPSGTGYEQYF TGTGCCAGCAGCCCGTCTGGAACAGGATACGAGCAGTACTTC
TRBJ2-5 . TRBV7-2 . CASSSYVGGQETQYF TGTGCCAGCAGCTCATACGTCGGGGGACAAGAGACCCAGTACTTC
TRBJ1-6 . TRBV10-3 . CAISEGLLLGSPLHF TGTGCCATCAGTGAAGGACTGTTGCTGGGTTCACCCCTCCACTTT
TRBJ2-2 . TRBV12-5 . CASGLYRGATGELFF TGTGCTAGTGGTTTGTATCGGGGGGCCACCGGGGAGCTGTTTTTT
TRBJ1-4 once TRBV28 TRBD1 CASRGQGERHEKLFF TGTGCCAGCAGGGGACAGGGAGAGAGACATGAAAAACTGTTTTTT
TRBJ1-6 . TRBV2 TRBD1 CASSENEGASSYNSPLHF TGTGCCAGCAGTGAAAACGAGGGGGCCAGCTCCTATAATTCACCCCTCCACTTT
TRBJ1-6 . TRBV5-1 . CASSNQVDNSPLHF TGCGCCAGCAGCAATCAGGTTGATAATTCACCCCTCCACTTT
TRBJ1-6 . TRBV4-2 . CASSQDPLRGPRMALHF TGTGCCAGCAGCCAAGATCCCCTCAGGGGCCCCCGGATGGCCCTCCACTTT
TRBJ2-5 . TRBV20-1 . CSAIPGETQYF TGCAGTGCTATTCCAGGGGAGACCCAGTACTTC
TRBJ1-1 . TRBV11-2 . CASSWRTVNTEAFF TGTGCCAGCAGCTGGAGGACAGTGAACACTGAAGCTTTCTTT
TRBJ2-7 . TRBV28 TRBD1 CASRYGTGGVRQYF TGTGCCAGCAGGTACGGGACAGGGGGTGTTAGGCAGTACTTC
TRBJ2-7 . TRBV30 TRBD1 CAWSGNRGLQYF TGTGCCTGGAGTGGAAACAGGGGATTGCAGTACTTC
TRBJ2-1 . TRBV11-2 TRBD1 CASSLNRGNEQFF TGTGCCAGCAGCTTAAACAGGGGGAATGAGCAGTTCTTC
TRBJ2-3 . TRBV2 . CASSGASSSTDTQYF TGTGCCAGCAGTGGGGCATCCTCTAGCACAGATACGCAGTATTTT
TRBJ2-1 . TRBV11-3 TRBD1 CASSFRDRGNNEQFF TGTGCCAGCAGCTTCAGGGACAGGGGCAACAATGAGCAGTTCTTC
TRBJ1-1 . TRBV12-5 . CASGSSRAFF TGTGCTAGTGGGTCCTCGAGAGCTTTCTTT
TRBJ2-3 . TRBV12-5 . CASGQDEWDTQYF TGTGCTAGTGGACAGGACGAATGGGATACGCAGTATTTT
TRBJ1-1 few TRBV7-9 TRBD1 CASSFLGQGTEAFF TGTGCCAGCAGCTTCCTGGGACAGGGTACTGAAGCTTTCTTT
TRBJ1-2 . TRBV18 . CASSPKTDYGYTF TGTGCCAGCTCACCAAAGACAGACTATGGCTACACCTTC
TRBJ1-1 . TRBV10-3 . CAITWEENTEAFF TGTGCCATCACTTGGGAGGAGAACACTGAAGCTTTCTTT
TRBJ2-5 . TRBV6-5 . CASSLGPLETQYF TGTGCCAGCAGCCTCGGTCCTTTGGAGACCCAGTACTTC
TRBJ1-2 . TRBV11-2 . CASSLAANYGYTF TGTGCCAGCAGCTTGGCAGCTAACTATGGCTACACCTTC
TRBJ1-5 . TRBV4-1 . CASSQRQGDQPQHF TGCGCCAGCAGCCAGAGGCAGGGCGATCAGCCCCAGCATTTT
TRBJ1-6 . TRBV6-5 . CASSYSGQGSSPLHF TGTGCCAGCAGTTACTCGGGGCAAGGTAGTTCACCCCTCCACTTT
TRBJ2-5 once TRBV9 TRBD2 CASSLGTSGMGETQYF TGTGCCAGCAGCCTAGGGACTAGCGGGATGGGAGAGACCCAGTACTTC
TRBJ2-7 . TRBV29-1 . CSVVTGEQYF TGCAGCGTTGTTACGGGAGAGCAGTACTTC
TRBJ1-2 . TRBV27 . CASSLAGVGGYTF TGTGCCAGCAGTTTAGCAGGGGTGGGGGGCTACACCTTC
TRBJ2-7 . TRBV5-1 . CASRRMLDEQYF TGCGCCAGCAGGAGGATGTTGGACGAGCAGTACTTC
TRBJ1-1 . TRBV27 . CASSLRGRTARNTEAFF TGTGCCAGCAGTTTAAGGGGAAGAACTGCCCGGAACACTGAAGCTTTCTTT
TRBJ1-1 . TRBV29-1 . CSATRNTEAFF TGCAGCGCTACCAGAAACACTGAAGCTTTCTTT
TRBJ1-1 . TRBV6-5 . CASSYYQTGNTEAFF TGTGCCAGCAGTTATTACCAAACAGGGAACACTGAAGCTTTCTTT
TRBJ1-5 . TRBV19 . CASNTGLDQPQHF TGTGCCAGTAACACAGGTTTAGATCAGCCCCAGCATTTT
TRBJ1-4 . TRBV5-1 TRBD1 CASSSTGATNEKLFF TGCGCCAGCAGCTCGACAGGGGCAACTAATGAAAAACTGTTTTTT
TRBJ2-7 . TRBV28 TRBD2 CASSLPGWTGGTSGLLYEQYF TGTGCCAGCAGTTTGCCGGGGTGGACAGGGGGGACTAGCGGGCTCCTCTACGAGCAGTACTTC
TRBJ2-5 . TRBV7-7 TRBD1 CASSYDRDRAQYF TGTGCTAGCAGCTACGACAGGGACCGCGCCCAGTACTTC
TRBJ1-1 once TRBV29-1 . CSAAGDTEAFF TGCAGCGCCGCAGGGGACACTGAAGCTTTCTTT
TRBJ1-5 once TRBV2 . CASSPQAPSNQPQHF TGTGCCAGCAGTCCCCAGGCCCCGAGCAATCAGCCCCAGCATTTT
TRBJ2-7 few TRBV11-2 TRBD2 CASSSNGGARPTEQYF TGTGCCAGCAGCTCTAACGGGGGGGCTAGGCCCACGGAGCAGTACTTC
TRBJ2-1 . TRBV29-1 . CSGLGGGSYNEQFF TGCAGCGGCCTAGGGGGGGGCTCCTACAATGAGCAGTTCTTC
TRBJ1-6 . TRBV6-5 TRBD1 CASSYTGTDNSPLHF TGTGCCAGCAGTTACACCGGGACAGATAATTCACCCCTCCACTTT
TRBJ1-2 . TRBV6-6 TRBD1 CASTTGGGYGYTF TGTGCCAGCACAACAGGGGGAGGTTATGGCTACACCTTC
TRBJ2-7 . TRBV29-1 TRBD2 CSVALAGVAHEQYF TGCAGCGTTGCTCTAGCGGGAGTAGCCCACGAGCAGTACTTC
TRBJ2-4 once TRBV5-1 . CASSLGRPDRLENIQYF TGCGCCAGCAGCTTGGGTCGCCCAGACAGGTTGGAAAACATTCAGTACTTC
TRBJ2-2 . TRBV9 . CASSVGPNTGELFF TGTGCCAGCAGCGTAGGGCCGAACACCGGGGAGCTGTTTTTT
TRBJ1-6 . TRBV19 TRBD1 CASGQGGGNSPLHF TGTGCCAGCGGACAGGGAGGGGGAAATTCACCCCTCCACTTT
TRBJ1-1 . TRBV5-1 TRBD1 CASSSPTGTATEAFF TGCGCCAGCAGCTCCCCAACCGGGACAGCCACTGAAGCTTTCTTT
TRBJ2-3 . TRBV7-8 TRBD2 CASSHTSGSQITDTQYF TGTGCCAGCAGCCATACTAGCGGGAGCCAAATCACAGATACGCAGTATTTT
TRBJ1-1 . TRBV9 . CASSVGGAGWEAFF TGTGCCAGCAGCGTAGGAGGGGCGGGGTGGGAAGCTTTCTTT
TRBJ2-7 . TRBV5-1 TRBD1 CVSSWGDRVSSYEQYF TGCGTCAGCAGCTGGGGAGACAGGGTTTCCTCCTACGAGCAGTACTTC
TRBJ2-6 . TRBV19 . CASSKLQTTVSGANVLTF TGTGCCAGTAGTAAACTGCAAACGACAGTCTCTGGGGCCAACGTCCTGACTTTC
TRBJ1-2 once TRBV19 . CASSIVDSYGYTF TGTGCCAGTAGTATAGTAGACAGCTATGGCTACACCTTC
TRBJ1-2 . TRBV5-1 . CASSLDSYGYTF TGCGCCAGCAGCCTAGACAGCTATGGCTACACCTTC
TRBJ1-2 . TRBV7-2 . CASSLAGGGMNYGYTF TGTGCCAGCAGCTTAGCTGGCGGGGGTATGAACTATGGCTACACCTTC